Listed below are T cell receptor beta chains from one sample, sequenced in a study of blood T cell repertoires in COVID-19. Libraries were prepared by immunoSEQ multiplex PCR; TCRdb keeps only in-frame clonotypes and omits some of them. The table records some 59,000 clones, 80% to 85% of them present only once. The sequencing input was peripheral blood. The receptors come from a man aged 25 to 40 with COVID-19, enrolled during active disease. CDR3s include the opening cysteine and the closing phenylalanine or tryptophan. The order of the fields is J gene, D gene, clone size, V gene, CDR3 DNA, CDR3 protein. A D gene is named only where the DNA matches it firmly. The size entry is marked missing in some rows and otherwise reads once, few, many or a size class.

J gene: TRBJ2-3
D gene: TRBD1
clone size: few
V gene: TRBV19
CDR3 DNA: TGTGCCAGTAGTACGGGGGACAGGGGATTAGCGGGCACGCAGTATTTT
CDR3 protein: CASSTGDRGLAGTQYF

J gene: TRBJ1-5
D gene: TRBD1
clone size: .
V gene: TRBV10-3
CDR3 DNA: TGTGCCATCAGCCCCCAGGGGGGTGTGAGCAATCAGCCCCAGCATTTT
CDR3 protein: CAISPQGGVSNQPQHF

J gene: TRBJ2-3
D gene: TRBD2
clone size: .
V gene: TRBV7-2
CDR3 DNA: TGTGCCAGCAGCTTAGGCCTAGCGGGGGGCATCACAGATACGCAGTATTTT
CDR3 protein: CASSLGLAGGITDTQYF

J gene: TRBJ1-5
D gene: .
clone size: few
V gene: TRBV6-6
CDR3 DNA: TGTGCCAGCAGTTACAAAGGGGGGGGAAATCAGCCCCAGCATTTT
CDR3 protein: CASSYKGGGNQPQHF

J gene: TRBJ1-1
D gene: .
clone size: .
V gene: TRBV6-5
CDR3 DNA: TGTGCCAGCAGTTACGGGGGCACGAACACTGAAGCTTTCTTT
CDR3 protein: CASSYGGTNTEAFF

J gene: TRBJ1-6
D gene: .
clone size: .
V gene: TRBV10-3
CDR3 DNA: TGTGCCACAGGGGTTGGGGGAAAGGCTAATTCACCCCTCCACTTT
CDR3 protein: CATGVGGKANSPLHF

J gene: TRBJ2-2
D gene: .
clone size: .
V gene: TRBV28
CDR3 DNA: TGTGCCAGCAGTCCTATGGGGGGTGTGACAGATTCCTCCTCGAACACCGGGGAGCTGTTTTTT
CDR3 protein: CASSPMGGVTDSSSNTGELFF

J gene: TRBJ2-3
D gene: TRBD1
clone size: .
V gene: TRBV4-1
CDR3 DNA: TGCGCCAGCAGCCAGATAGCCCAGGGGGCAGTATCAAAGTATTCAGATACGCAGTATTTT
CDR3 protein: CASSQIAQGAVSKYSDTQYF

J gene: TRBJ2-3
D gene: .
clone size: .
V gene: TRBV2
CDR3 DNA: TGTGCCAGCAGTAAGGGCTTAGGCGGGGCCTCCCTCACAGATACGCAGTATTTT
CDR3 protein: CASSKGLGGASLTDTQYF

J gene: TRBJ2-5
D gene: .
clone size: once
V gene: TRBV5-1
CDR3 DNA: TGCGCCAGCAGTCAAAGGGGGGGGCCGGAGACCCAGTACTTC
CDR3 protein: CASSQRGGPETQYF

J gene: TRBJ1-5
D gene: TRBD1
clone size: .
V gene: TRBV6-5
CDR3 DNA: TGTGCCAGCAGGCGGGACAGGAATCAGCCCCAGCATTTT
CDR3 protein: CASRRDRNQPQHF

J gene: TRBJ2-2
D gene: TRBD2
clone size: few
V gene: TRBV12-3/TRBV12-4
CDR3 DNA: TGTGCCGTTTTCGGGGGGTACACCGGGGAGCTGTTTTTT
CDR3 protein: CAVFGGYTGELFF

J gene: TRBJ2-2
D gene: .
clone size: .
V gene: TRBV27
CDR3 DNA: TGTGCCAGCAGTTCCCAGAACACCGGGGAGCTGTTTTTT
CDR3 protein: CASSSQNTGELFF

J gene: TRBJ2-3
D gene: TRBD1
clone size: .
V gene: TRBV9
CDR3 DNA: TGTGCCAGCAGCCCAAGGGACAGGGCAACAGATACGCAGTATTTT
CDR3 protein: CASSPRDRATDTQYF

J gene: TRBJ1-4
D gene: TRBD1
clone size: .
V gene: TRBV9
CDR3 DNA: TGTGCCAGCAGCGTCCGGGGACAGGATGAAAAACTGTTTTTT
CDR3 protein: CASSVRGQDEKLFF

J gene: TRBJ1-6
D gene: TRBD1
clone size: .
V gene: TRBV7-2
CDR3 DNA: TGTGCCAGCAGCCAAACCCAGGGGGCGCACAATTCACCCCTCCACTTT
CDR3 protein: CASSQTQGAHNSPLHF

J gene: TRBJ2-2
D gene: TRBD1
clone size: .
V gene: TRBV6-5
CDR3 DNA: TGTGCCAGCAGATTGGGACAGGGGGCGGCCGGGGAGCTGTTTTTT
CDR3 protein: CASRLGQGAAGELFF

J gene: TRBJ2-1
D gene: .
clone size: .
V gene: TRBV4-2
CDR3 DNA: TGTGCCAGCAGCCAAGAGGGAGTTCGCAATGAGCAGTTCTTC
CDR3 protein: CASSQEGVRNEQFF

J gene: TRBJ2-1
D gene: TRBD1
clone size: .
V gene: TRBV7-9
CDR3 DNA: TGTGCCAGCAGCTTCGGGACAGGGAACAATGAGCAGTTCTTC
CDR3 protein: CASSFGTGNNEQFF

J gene: TRBJ2-1
D gene: TRBD2
clone size: .
V gene: TRBV4-2
CDR3 DNA: TGTGCCAGCAGCCAAGGTGGGCTAGCGGGCTACAATGAGCAGTTCTTC
CDR3 protein: CASSQGGLAGYNEQFF

J gene: TRBJ1-6
D gene: TRBD1
clone size: few
V gene: TRBV11-2
CDR3 DNA: TGTGCCAGCAGCTCGACAGGGCGGGATTCACCCCTCCACTTT
CDR3 protein: CASSSTGRDSPLHF

J gene: TRBJ2-1
D gene: .
clone size: .
V gene: TRBV7-2
CDR3 DNA: TGTGCCAGCAGCTTGGCCAGCTCCTACAATGAGCAGTTCTTC
CDR3 protein: CASSLASSYNEQFF

J gene: TRBJ2-7
D gene: .
clone size: .
V gene: TRBV10-3
CDR3 DNA: TGTGCCAGCCGTTGGGGGCCCTCTTCCTACGAGCAGTACTTC
CDR3 protein: CASRWGPSSYEQYF

J gene: TRBJ1-5
D gene: .
clone size: .
V gene: TRBV27
CDR3 DNA: TGTGCCAGCAGTTTCGCGGGGGGCGGTCAGCCCCAGCATTTT
CDR3 protein: CASSFAGGGQPQHF

J gene: TRBJ2-1
D gene: TRBD2
clone size: .
V gene: TRBV6-2/TRBV6-3
CDR3 DNA: TGTGCCAGCAGTTACTCGACAAGCGGGGGTCACAATGAGCAGTTCTTC
CDR3 protein: CASSYSTSGGHNEQFF

J gene: TRBJ2-3
D gene: TRBD2
clone size: .
V gene: TRBV28
CDR3 DNA: TGTGCCAGCAGACCTTATCGGACTAGCGGGATCACAGATACGCAGTATTTT
CDR3 protein: CASRPYRTSGITDTQYF

J gene: TRBJ1-2
D gene: .
clone size: .
V gene: TRBV27
CDR3 DNA: TGTGCCAGCAGTTTAAACAGGATAACTACCGGCTACACCTTC
CDR3 protein: CASSLNRITTGYTF

J gene: TRBJ2-2
D gene: TRBD2
clone size: .
V gene: TRBV14
CDR3 DNA: TGTGCCAGCTCCAAAGTAGCGGGAGGGCCAAGGACCGGGGAGCTGTTTTTT
CDR3 protein: CASSKVAGGPRTGELFF

J gene: TRBJ1-4
D gene: TRBD1
clone size: .
V gene: TRBV14
CDR3 DNA: TGTGCCAGCAGCCCCTGGGGACAGGGCAATGAAAAACTGTTTTTT
CDR3 protein: CASSPWGQGNEKLFF

J gene: TRBJ2-7
D gene: .
clone size: once
V gene: TRBV7-9
CDR3 DNA: TGTGCCAGCAGCTTAGGGTCTGGGGCCAACGAGCAGTACTTC
CDR3 protein: CASSLGSGANEQYF

J gene: TRBJ1-5
D gene: .
clone size: .
V gene: TRBV6-2/TRBV6-3
CDR3 DNA: TGTGCCAGCAGTTACTCGTACAGGGCTCTCAATCAGCCCCAGCATTTT
CDR3 protein: CASSYSYRALNQPQHF

J gene: TRBJ1-1
D gene: .
clone size: .
V gene: TRBV7-9
CDR3 DNA: TGTGCCAGCAGCACTTTAGGAGGTAGCACTGAAGCTTTCTTT
CDR3 protein: CASSTLGGSTEAFF

J gene: TRBJ2-5
D gene: .
clone size: .
V gene: TRBV19
CDR3 DNA: TGTGCCAGTAGTATGGGCCGTTCGGGGAAGACCCAGTACTTC
CDR3 protein: CASSMGRSGKTQYF

J gene: TRBJ2-1
D gene: .
clone size: .
V gene: TRBV19
CDR3 DNA: TGTGCCAGTAGTTCCCCCGGCGGTGAGCAGTTCTTC
CDR3 protein: CASSSPGGEQFF

J gene: TRBJ2-2
D gene: .
clone size: .
V gene: TRBV9
CDR3 DNA: TGTGCCAGCAGCGTAGAGAAGGGGTTGGGCACCGGGGAGCTGTTTTTT
CDR3 protein: CASSVEKGLGTGELFF

J gene: TRBJ2-4
D gene: TRBD2
clone size: few
V gene: TRBV29-1
CDR3 DNA: TGCAGCGTTGACGTTAGCGGGAGGGCCGGCGGGAACATTCAGTACTTC
CDR3 protein: CSVDVSGRAGGNIQYF

J gene: TRBJ2-2
D gene: TRBD1
clone size: .
V gene: TRBV11-3
CDR3 DNA: TGTGCCAGCACCCCAGGGACAGGGGTCACCGGGGAGCTGTTTTTT
CDR3 protein: CASTPGTGVTGELFF

J gene: TRBJ2-3
D gene: .
clone size: few
V gene: TRBV29-1
CDR3 DNA: TGCAGCGTCAGACCGGGTGATACGCAGTATTTT
CDR3 protein: CSVRPGDTQYF

J gene: TRBJ2-7
D gene: .
clone size: .
V gene: TRBV6-5
CDR3 DNA: TGTGCCAGCGGGAGGATTTCCTACGAGCAGTACTTC
CDR3 protein: CASGRISYEQYF

J gene: TRBJ1-3
D gene: .
clone size: .
V gene: TRBV30
CDR3 DNA: TGTGCCTGGGGACAGTCTGGAAACACCATATATTTT
CDR3 protein: CAWGQSGNTIYF

J gene: TRBJ2-3
D gene: .
clone size: few
V gene: TRBV7-2
CDR3 DNA: TGTGCCAGCAGCTTAGACGGGGGAATAGATACGCAGTATTTT
CDR3 protein: CASSLDGGIDTQYF

J gene: TRBJ1-2
D gene: .
clone size: .
V gene: TRBV25-1
CDR3 DNA: TGTGCCAGCAGTGAAGCCGGGGACTCTCACTATGGCTACACCTTC
CDR3 protein: CASSEAGDSHYGYTF

J gene: TRBJ1-2
D gene: TRBD1
clone size: few
V gene: TRBV28
CDR3 DNA: TGTGCCAGCAGTTATGGACAGGGGGACTATGGCTACACCTTC
CDR3 protein: CASSYGQGDYGYTF

J gene: TRBJ1-1
D gene: .
clone size: .
V gene: TRBV19
CDR3 DNA: TGTGCCAGTAGTATGAGAAGACTAACTAACACTGAAGCTTTCTTT
CDR3 protein: CASSMRRLTNTEAFF

J gene: TRBJ2-1
D gene: TRBD1
clone size: .
V gene: TRBV19
CDR3 DNA: TGTGCCAGTAGTATTACAGGGGGGAATGAGCAGTTCTTC
CDR3 protein: CASSITGGNEQFF

J gene: TRBJ2-7
D gene: TRBD2
clone size: .
V gene: TRBV28
CDR3 DNA: TGTGCCAGCAGTTCGCGGTCCGGGGGGAAGTTTTACGAGCAGTACTTC
CDR3 protein: CASSSRSGGKFYEQYF

J gene: TRBJ1-2
D gene: TRBD1
clone size: .
V gene: TRBV2
CDR3 DNA: TGTGCCAGCAATCAGCCGGGACAGTACTATGGCTACACCTTC
CDR3 protein: CASNQPGQYYGYTF

J gene: TRBJ2-5
D gene: .
clone size: .
V gene: TRBV30
CDR3 DNA: TGTGCCGCCTCAACGACAGGTCGAGGGGTTGGGACCCAGTACTTC
CDR3 protein: CAASTTGRGVGTQYF

J gene: TRBJ1-1
D gene: TRBD1
clone size: .
V gene: TRBV9
CDR3 DNA: TGTGCCAGCACAGGGGGCTATGTGAACACTGAAGCTTTCTTT
CDR3 protein: CASTGGYVNTEAFF

J gene: TRBJ1-4
D gene: .
clone size: .
V gene: TRBV7-2
CDR3 DNA: TGTGCCCTAAGACTCAACAGGGCTTATGCCATGGGTGAAAAACTGTTTTTT
CDR3 protein: CALRLNRAYAMGEKLFF

J gene: TRBJ2-6
D gene: TRBD1
clone size: .
V gene: TRBV28
CDR3 DNA: TGTGCCAGCAGTCTTCCGGGACAGGGGCTTTCTGGGGCCAACGTCCTGACTTTC
CDR3 protein: CASSLPGQGLSGANVLTF

J gene: TRBJ2-3
D gene: .
clone size: .
V gene: TRBV11-2
CDR3 DNA: TGTGCCAGCAGCTTAGGCCCTAGCGCCACAGATACGCAGTATTTT
CDR3 protein: CASSLGPSATDTQYF

J gene: TRBJ2-3
D gene: .
clone size: .
V gene: TRBV11-2
CDR3 DNA: TGTGCCAGCAGCTTTAGCGGTCTCCGCACAGATACGCAGTATTTT
CDR3 protein: CASSFSGLRTDTQYF

J gene: TRBJ2-7
D gene: TRBD1
clone size: .
V gene: TRBV11-3
CDR3 DNA: TGTGCCAGCAGCTCGGGACAGGGGAATAGCGAGCAGTACTTC
CDR3 protein: CASSSGQGNSEQYF

J gene: TRBJ1-1
D gene: .
clone size: once
V gene: TRBV18
CDR3 DNA: TGTGCCAGCTCAGGGGGCAGGAACACTGAAGCTTTCTTT
CDR3 protein: CASSGGRNTEAFF